This T cell receptor beta chain was observed in a study of CD8 T cells in Susac syndrome. Study context: When blood was drawn, the patients with Susac syndrome were therapy-naive, on corticosteroids, or on intravenous immunoglobulin alone.

This CDR3 comprises 17 residues. Between the trimmed V and J ends, which lost 6 bases and 1 base, there was a span of 21 bases. Germline assignment: CDR1 MNHEY and CDR2 SVGEGT. Reverse transcription of roughly 0.5 to 1 ug RNA was performed with random hexamers. Amplification of the TCR beta CDR3 was carried out by immunoSEQ multiplex PCR, which spanned a total of 54 Vbeta and 13 Jbeta segments. Each CDR3 protein is one row after TCRdb ran MiXCR on the immunoSEQ multiplex PCR reads. Of 160,000 or so distinct CDR3 sequences in the sample, 94% were seen once. The TCR originated in a human donor with Susac syndrome. The sample consisted of CD4+ T cells from PBMCs. The chain uses TRBV6-2 or TRBV6-3 and TRBJ2-5; D might be TRBD1 (5 bases). CDR3 residues: CASSKGKTAIIQETQYF. The CDR3 DNA is TGTGCCAGCAGCAAGGGCAAGACAGCCATAATCCAAGAGACCCAGTACTTC.